Listed here are 25 T cell receptor beta chains from one sample, sequenced in a study of blood T cell repertoires in COVID-19. TCRdb's table, derived via immunoSEQ multiplex PCR, lists solely in-frame clones and lacks some. Here the sample spans roughly 380,000 clones, about 88% being singletons. Sequenced: PBMCs or T cells enriched from blood (not recorded which). These receptors were obtained from a woman in her thirties who had recovered from COVID-19.

The chain has TRBV12-3 or TRBV12-4 and TRBJ2-7; 8 bases agree with TRBD1. The CDR3 length is 13 residues. J lost 3 bases, V lost 6 bases, and 4 bases had no gene match. The CDR3 DNA sequence: TGTGCCAGCAGGGGGACAGGCTACTACGAGCAGTACTTC. Its protein is CASRGTGYYEQYF.

J is TRBJ2-7 and V is TRBV10-1; 8 bases are a match to TRBD1. V lost 6 bases and J lost 6; bases outside the gene matches: 7. CDR3 size: 13 residues. Germline V gives CDR1 WNHNN, CDR2 SYGVQD (reference sequence). CDR3: CASRRGQGGEQYF. In nucleotides, the CDR3 is TGCGCCAGCAGGAGAGGACAGGGTGGCGAGCAGTACTTC.

The V gene is TRBV25-1, the J gene TRBJ1-3; 9 bases are a match to TRBD1. J was trimmed by 3 bases and V by 6 bases; bases with no gene match: 3. The CDR3 runs 14 residues. CDR1 is MGHDK, CDR2 SYGVNS, per germline. CDR3: CASSRTGDGNTIYF. As DNA, the CDR3 is TGTGCCAGCAGCAGGACAGGGGATGGAAACACCATATATTTT.

The rearrangement links TRBV6-5 to TRBJ2-5; perhaps TRBD1 as D (6 bases). Germline V gene sequence: CDR1 MNHEY, CDR2 SVGAGI. V gave up 5 bases and J gave up 5 bases, with 18 bases separating them. The CDR3 has 15 amino acids. CDR3 sequence: CASSTTETGWETQYF. In DNA form, the CDR3 reads TGTGCCAGCAGTACCACCGAGACAGGCTGGGAGACCCAGTACTTC.

The chain carries TRBV28 and TRBJ1-6, with TRBD1 as a possible D gene (5 bases). V gave up 4 bases and J gave up 10 bases, with 14 bases separating them. This CDR3 is built from 14 residues. From germline, CDR1 is MDHEN and CDR2 SYDVKM. The CDR3 DNA reads TGTGCCAGCAGTTCCCCGGGGGGATACTCACCCCTCCACTTT. Protein product: CASSSPGGYSPLHF. The full variable domain, in which reference TRBV28 and TRBJ1-6 provide the parts outside the CDR3, is DVKVTQSSRYLVKRTGEKVFLECVQDMDHENMFWYRQDPGLGLRLIYFSYDVKMKEKGDIPEGYSVSREKKERFSLILESASTNQTSMYLCASSSPGGYSPLHFGNGTRLTVT.

The rearrangement links TRBV5-6 to TRBJ1-2; tentatively, D is TRBD1 (6 bases). The CDR3 has 14 residues. Germline V gene data show CDR1 as SGHDT and CDR2 as YYEEEE. Trimming removed 4 bases at V and 5 bases at J, with 15 bases between. CDR3 residues: CASSTFDRPYGYTF. The CDR3 DNA is TGTGCCAGCAGCACCTTTGACAGGCCGTATGGCTACACCTTC.

The gene calls are TRBV28 and TRBJ2-2; 7 nucleotides line up with TRBD2. The J segment lost 5 bases and the V segment lost 2 bases, leaving 2 bases of the junction unmatched. The CDR3 extends over 14 amino acids. Looked up from germline, CDR1 is MDHEN and CDR2 is SYDVKM. The CDR3 DNA sequence: TGTGCCAGCAGTTTAGGGGGGGATACCGGGGAGCTGTTTTTT. Its translation is CASSLGGDTGELFF.

This clone has only one observation. The CDR3 coding sequence is TGTGCCACCAGCATGGCAGGGAACTATGGCTACACCTTC. It specifies CATSMAGNYGYTF. V is TRBV15 and J is TRBJ1-2; a possible D gene is TRBD1 (5 bases). The germline gives CDR1 LNHNV, CDR2 YYDKDF (reference sequence). The CDR3 is made up of 13 amino acids. The V end was cut by 4 bases, the J end by 2 bases, with 8 bases between.

This sequence joins TRBV19 and TRBJ1-2; weak D call: TRBD1 (6 bases). The CDR3 has 13 residues. Germline V CDR1 and CDR2: LNHDA, SQIVND (reference sequence). Trimming took off 6 bases at V and 2 bases at J, with 10 bases between the two ends. The CDR3 DNA reads TGTGCCAGTAGAGTAGGACAGAACTATGGCTACACCTTC. Amino acid sequence: CASRVGQNYGYTF.

The gene calls are TRBV27 and TRBJ1-1; D might be TRBD1 (5 bases). The CDR3 contains 17 residues. Germline lookup yields CDR1 MNHEY and CDR2 SMNVEV (reference sequence). The V gene lost 3 bases and the J gene lost 3 bases, with 20 bases spanning the gap. The CDR3 DNA reads as TGTGCCAGCAGTTTTTCAAGAGGAAGGGGAGGGTACACTGAAGCTTTCTTT. Its translation: CASSFSRGRGGYTEAFF.

CDR3 in amino acids: CATSRDWGTDRDYGYTF. In DNA, the CDR3 is TGTGCCACCAGCAGAGATTGGGGGACGGACAGGGACTATGGCTACACCTTC. This rearrangement joins TRBV15 to TRBJ1-2; the match to TRBD1 covers 8 bases. Germline V gene data show CDR1 as LNHNV and CDR2 as YYDKDF (reference sequence). The CDR3 consists of 17 residues. Trimming cost V 0 bases and J 3 bases; bases outside gene matches: 9.

The rearrangement uses TRBV5-1 and TRBJ2-3; 8 nucleotides match TRBD2. The CDR3 has 15 residues. CDR1 SGHRS and CDR2 YFSETQ come from the germline V gene. The V gene end was trimmed by 2 bases and the J gene end by 3 bases; junction bases not matched to a gene: 5. CDR3 amino acids: CASSFAGGATDTQYF. The CDR3, as DNA: TGCGCCAGCAGCTTTGCGGGAGGCGCGACAGATACGCAGTATTTT.

This rearrangement joins TRBV5-4 to TRBJ2-5; 9 positions agree with TRBD2. Germline CDR1 and CDR2: SGHNT and YYREEE (reference sequence). This CDR3 comprises 13 residues. Trimming at V came to 9 bases and at J to 9 bases, leaving 12 bases not matched to a gene. The CDR3 bases are TGTGCCACTTGGTCTAGCGGGGCTGGGGCCCAGTACTTC. This codes for CATWSSGAGAQYF. The full variable domain, in which reference TRBV5-4 and TRBJ2-5 provide the parts outside the CDR3, is ETGVTQSPTHLIKTRGQQVTLRCSSQSGHNTVSWYQQALGQGPQFIFQYYREEENGRGNFPPRFSGLQFPNYSSELNVNALELDDSALYLCATWSSGAGAQYFGPGTRLLVL.

V is TRBV4-2 and J is TRBJ2-5, with 9 positions matching TRBD2. Germline assignment: CDR1 LGHNA and CDR2 YNFKEQ. The CDR3 has 17 amino acids. Trimming took 0 bases from V and 0 from J; bases not matched to a gene: 5. CDR3 sequence (DNA): TGTGCCAGCAGCCAAGAAGGGAGCGGGGGGTACCAAGAGACCCAGTACTTC. It codes for CASSQEGSGGYQETQYF.

The V and J genes are TRBV19 and TRBJ2-3; 7 positions match TRBD2. CDR3 size: 13 residues. Trimming cost V 6 bases and J 1 base; bases outside gene matches: 1. Per germline, CDR1 LNHDA and CDR2 SQIVND (reference sequence). This CDR3 reads CASSLAGTDTQYF. The CDR3 DNA sequence: TGTGCCAGTAGCCTAGCGGGCACAGATACGCAGTATTTT.

The chain recombines TRBV5-3 with TRBJ1-1; 9 nucleotides match TRBD1. TRBV5-3 is known as an ORF, though its function is uncertain. The CDR3 is 14 amino acids. Trimming removed 4 bases from V and 1 base from J; junction bases left unmatched: 2. The CDR3 sequence: CARSRDRANTEAFF. The CDR3 region has the DNA TGTGCCAGAAGCCGGGACAGGGCGAACACTGAAGCTTTCTTT.

The chain joins TRBV2 to TRBJ2-3; TRBD2 agrees at 9 bases. The CDR3 is made up of 14 amino acids. J gave up 2 bases and V 8 bases, and 5 bases lay outside the gene matches. Germline V gives CDR1 SNHLY, CDR2 FYNNEI. The CDR3 loop is CASGRGGYTDTQYF. The CDR3 bases are TGTGCCAGCGGGCGGGGGGGTTACACAGATACGCAGTATTTT.

The chain couples TRBV4-2 to TRBJ1-1; D ambiguous. The CDR3 runs to 14 residues. With 7 bases removed from V and 1 base from J, the gap between germline ends came to 13 bases. The germline V gene has CDR1 LGHNA and CDR2 YNFKEQ. The CDR3 DNA reads as TGTGCCAGCATTCGAGGGCAGTCGAACACTGAAGCTTTCTTT. This gives the protein CASIRGQSNTEAFF.

The CDR3, as DNA: TGTGCCAGCAGCCCCGGGACTACTACCTACGAGCAGTACTTC. It encodes CASSPGTTTYEQYF. The chain joins TRBV9 to TRBJ2-7; 7 bases match TRBD2. In germline, CDR1 is SGDLS, CDR2 YYNGEE. With V trimmed by 4 bases and J by 2 bases, 6 bases remained unmatched. CDR3 length: 14 residues.

The chain links TRBV19 to TRBJ2-1, with TRBD1 matching 7 bases. The germline V gene has CDR1 LNHDA and CDR2 SQIVND (reference sequence). J was trimmed by 0 bases and V by 3 bases; bases with no gene match: 8. CDR3 length equals 17 residues. This CDR3 reads CASSMDLGQSSYNEQFF. The CDR3 nucleotides are TGTGCCAGTAGTATGGATCTGGGACAGAGCTCCTACAATGAGCAGTTCTTC.

The chain joins TRBV19 to TRBJ2-3; 10 positions match TRBD2. The CDR3 consists of 16 residues. Looked up from germline, CDR1 is LNHDA and CDR2 is SQIVND (reference sequence). Trimming cost V 5 bases and J 2 bases; bases outside gene matches: 7. The CDR3 spells CASSAVAGGTTDTQYF. The CDR3 nucleotides are TGTGCCAGTAGTGCAGTAGCGGGGGGAACCACAGATACGCAGTATTTT.

The rearrangement links TRBV6-2 or TRBV6-3 to TRBJ2-7, with TRBD2 identical over 8 bases. Unmatched junction bases numbered 5, after V lost 6 bases and J lost 7 bases. Germline-derived CDR1 and CDR2 are MNHEY and SVGEGT. The CDR3 loop spans 12 amino acids. The CDR3 nucleotides read TGTGCCAGCAGCCAGCGGGGGCGAGAGCAGTACTTC. Its translation: CASSQRGREQYF.

The V call is TRBV9, the J call TRBJ1-1; D is unclear. V was pared by 1 base and J by 1 base, with 5 bases between. CDR1 SGDLS and CDR2 YYNGEE come from the germline V gene. CDR3 size: 13 residues. CDR3 sequence: CASSVSRNTEAFF. The CDR3 bases are TGTGCCAGCAGCGTAAGCCGGAACACTGAAGCTTTCTTT.

V usage is TRBV6-4 and J usage is TRBJ2-7; D is uncertain. CDR3 length: 13 residues. CDR1 and CDR2 from the germline V gene are MRHNA and SNTAGT. V lost 2 bases and J lost 6, with 11 bases in between. CDR3 sequence (DNA): TGTGCCAGCAGTGACACCTGGCTCTCCGAGCAGTACTTC. Amino acids: CASSDTWLSEQYF.

Worth noting for this clone: The sample has other DNA sequences that encode this CDR3 too. The chain recombines TRBV10-3 with TRBJ1-1, with a possible D match to TRBD1 (5 bases). V lost 5 bases and J 1 base, leaving 8 bases between the germline ends. Germline-derived CDR1 and CDR2 are ENHRY and SYGVKD. This CDR3 comprises 13 residues. The CDR3 loop is CAISPQGNTEAFF. CDR3 DNA sequence: TGTGCCATCAGTCCCCAGGGGAACACTGAAGCTTTCTTT.